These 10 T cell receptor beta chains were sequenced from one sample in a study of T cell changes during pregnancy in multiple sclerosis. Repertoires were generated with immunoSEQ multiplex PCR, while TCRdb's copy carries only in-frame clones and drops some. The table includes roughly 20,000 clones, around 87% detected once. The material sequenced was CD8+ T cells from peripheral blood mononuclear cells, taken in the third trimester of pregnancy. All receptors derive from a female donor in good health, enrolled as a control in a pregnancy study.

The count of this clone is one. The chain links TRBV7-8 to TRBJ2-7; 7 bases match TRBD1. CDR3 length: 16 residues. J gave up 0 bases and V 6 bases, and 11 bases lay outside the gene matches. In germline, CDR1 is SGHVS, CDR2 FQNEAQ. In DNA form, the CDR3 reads TGTGCCAGCAGTGGCAGGGACGGGGACAGCTCCTACGAGCAGTACTTC. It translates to CASSGRDGDSSYEQYF.

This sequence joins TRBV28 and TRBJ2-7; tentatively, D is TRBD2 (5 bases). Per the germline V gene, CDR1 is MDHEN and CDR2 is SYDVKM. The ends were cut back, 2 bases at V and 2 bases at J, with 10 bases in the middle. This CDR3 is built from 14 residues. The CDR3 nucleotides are TGTGCCAGCAGTTTAGGGCGGGCAACCTACGAGCAGTACTTC. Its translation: CASSLGRATYEQYF.

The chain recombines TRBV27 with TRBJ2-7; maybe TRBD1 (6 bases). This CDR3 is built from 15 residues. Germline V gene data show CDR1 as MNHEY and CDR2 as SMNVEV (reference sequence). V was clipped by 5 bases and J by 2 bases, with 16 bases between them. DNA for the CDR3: TGTGCCAGCAGTCTCTCGGGACACGGACCCTACGAGCAGTACTTC. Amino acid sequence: CASSLSGHGPYEQYF.

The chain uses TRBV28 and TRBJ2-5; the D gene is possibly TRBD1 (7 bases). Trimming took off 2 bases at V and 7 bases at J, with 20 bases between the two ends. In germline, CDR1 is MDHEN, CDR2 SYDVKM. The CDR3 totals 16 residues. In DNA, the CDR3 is TGTGCCAGCAGTTTAGGAGGGGGCGGGGAGGCTTTGACCCAGTACTTC. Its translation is CASSLGGGGEALTQYF.

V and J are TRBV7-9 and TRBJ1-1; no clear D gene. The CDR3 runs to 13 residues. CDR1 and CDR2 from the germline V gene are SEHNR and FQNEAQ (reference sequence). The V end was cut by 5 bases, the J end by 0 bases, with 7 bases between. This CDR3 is CASSETLNTEAFF. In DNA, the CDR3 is TGTGCCAGCAGCGAAACATTGAACACTGAAGCTTTCTTT.

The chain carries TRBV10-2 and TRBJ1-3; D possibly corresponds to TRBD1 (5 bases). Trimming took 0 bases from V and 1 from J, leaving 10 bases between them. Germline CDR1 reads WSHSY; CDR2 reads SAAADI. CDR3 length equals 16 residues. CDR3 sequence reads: CASSESGGASGNTIYF. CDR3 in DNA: TGCGCCAGCAGTGAGTCCGGCGGGGCGTCTGGAAACACCATATATTTT.

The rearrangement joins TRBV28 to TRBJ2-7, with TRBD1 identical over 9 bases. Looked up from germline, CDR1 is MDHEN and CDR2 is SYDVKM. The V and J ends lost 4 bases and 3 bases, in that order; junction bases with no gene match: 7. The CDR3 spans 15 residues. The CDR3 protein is CASSSGTGPYYEQYF. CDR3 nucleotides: TGTGCCAGCAGTTCCGGGACAGGGCCCTACTACGAGCAGTACTTC.

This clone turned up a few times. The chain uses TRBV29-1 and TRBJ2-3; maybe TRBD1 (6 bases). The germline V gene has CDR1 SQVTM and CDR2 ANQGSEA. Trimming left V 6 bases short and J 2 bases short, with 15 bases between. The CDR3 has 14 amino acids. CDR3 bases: TGCAGCGTAGGACGGACAGCAACCACAGATACGCAGTATTTT. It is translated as CSVGRTATTDTQYF.

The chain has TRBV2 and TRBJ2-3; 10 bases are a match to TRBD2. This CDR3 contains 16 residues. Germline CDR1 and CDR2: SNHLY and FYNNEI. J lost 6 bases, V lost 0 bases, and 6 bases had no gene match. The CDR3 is CASSEALSGGADTQYF. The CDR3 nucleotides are TGTGCCAGCAGTGAAGCGCTAAGCGGGGGGGCGGATACGCAGTATTTT.

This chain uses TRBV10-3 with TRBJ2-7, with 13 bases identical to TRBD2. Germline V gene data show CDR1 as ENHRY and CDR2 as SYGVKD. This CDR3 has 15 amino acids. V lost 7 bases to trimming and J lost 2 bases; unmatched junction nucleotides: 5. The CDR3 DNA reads TGTGCCATCACCCCTGGACTAGCGGGAGCCTACGAGCAGTACTTC. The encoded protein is CAITPGLAGAYEQYF.